This T cell receptor beta chain came from a study of cytomegalovirus exposure and HLA in healthy donors. Comment on this clone: Its antigen remains unknown.

The PCR contained 60 Vbeta and 13 Jbeta primers. This table comes from immunoSEQ multiplex PCR, and its TCRdb copy is limited to in-frame clones, with some not included. The table has about 76,000 clones, over 65% seen once; the top ten hold about 15%. Germline-derived CDR1 and CDR2 are MNHEY and SMNVEV (reference sequence). The CDR3 extends over 14 amino acids. V lost 2 bases, J lost 4 bases, and 9 bases lay in between. General study points: Specific recognition of CMV antigens was confirmed in vitro for a few chains (all CMV-associated).

Sequenced input: PBMCs. This clonotype originated in a woman aged 40 to 50 in good health and CMV-seropositive. This chain connects TRBV27 to TRBJ1-5; D gene uncertain. For the CDR3, the DNA is TGTGCCAGCAGTTTAGGGCATCGGAATCAGCCCCAGCATTTT. Its translation: CASSLGHRNQPQHF.